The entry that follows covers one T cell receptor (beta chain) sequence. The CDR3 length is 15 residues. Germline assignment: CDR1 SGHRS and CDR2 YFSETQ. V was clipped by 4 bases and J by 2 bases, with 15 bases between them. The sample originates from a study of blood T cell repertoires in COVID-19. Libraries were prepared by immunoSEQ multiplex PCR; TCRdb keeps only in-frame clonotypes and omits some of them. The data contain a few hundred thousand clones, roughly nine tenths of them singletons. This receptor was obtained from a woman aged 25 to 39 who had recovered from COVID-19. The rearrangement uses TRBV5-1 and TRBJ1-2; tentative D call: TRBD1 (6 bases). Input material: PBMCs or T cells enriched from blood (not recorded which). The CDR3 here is CASSEAGHSNYGYTF. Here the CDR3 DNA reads TGCGCCAGCAGCGAAGCGGGACACTCAAACTATGGCTACACCTTC.